Below are 10 T cell receptor beta chains sequenced from a single sample in a study of cytomegalovirus exposure and HLA in healthy donors (dated by TCRdb to about 2017). The library came from the immunoSEQ multiplex PCR assay. For the multiplex PCR, a mixture combining 60 forward primers for TCR Vbeta segments and 13 reverse primers for TCR Jbeta segments was used. TCRdb's version of the immuneACCESS table is confined to in-frame rearrangements and falls short of the full clone set. An unresolved V gene accounts for under half of the shortfall where checked; the remainder is of unknown origin. The sample contains roughly 200,000 clones, 79% of them found a single time. 4.4% of the sample lies in the top ten. The source material was PBMCs. The receptors were sampled from a woman aged 25 to 39 in good health and CMV-seropositive.

The chain has TRBV18 and TRBJ1-5; 7 bases map to TRBD1. This CDR3 is built from 14 residues. Germline V gene sequence: CDR1 KGHSH, CDR2 LQKENI. Trimming at V came to 3 bases and at J to 3 bases, leaving 2 bases not matched to a gene. CDR3 region: CASSPTGLNQPQHF. The CDR3, as DNA: TGTGCCAGCTCACCGACAGGGCTCAATCAGCCCCAGCATTTT.

This CDR3 reads CASSQDAESTGKNTGELFF. The CDR3 bases are TGCGCCAGCAGCCAAGACGCAGAATCGACAGGAAAAAACACCGGGGAGCTGTTTTTT. The chain uses TRBV4-1 and TRBJ2-2; D may be TRBD1 (6 bases). V dropped 0 bases and J dropped 2 bases, with 19 bases sitting between them. CDR3 length equals 19 residues. Per germline, CDR1 MGHRA and CDR2 YSYEKL.

The chain employs TRBV9 and TRBJ2-2, with D perhaps matching TRBD1 (5 bases). The germline V and J ends were trimmed by 2 bases and 2 bases, with 10 bases remaining between them. In germline, CDR1 is SGDLS, CDR2 YYNGEE. The CDR3 length is 15 residues. The chain's CDR3 is CASSVQTGNTGELFF. CDR3 nucleotide sequence: TGTGCCAGCAGCGTCCAAACAGGAAACACCGGGGAGCTGTTTTTT.

Only one count was recorded for this clone. The J gene is TRBJ2-7, the V gene TRBV4-2; no firm D call. Germline CDR1 LGHNA, CDR2 YNFKEQ. Trimming removed 1 base from V and 4 bases from J, with 8 bases in between. The CDR3 spans 13 residues. The CDR3 coding sequence is TGTGCCAGCAGCCAAGCCCCAGCGTACGAGCAGTACTTC. This sequence encodes CASSQAPAYEQYF.

The chain carries TRBV7-2 and TRBJ1-5, with 7 bases fitting TRBD1. Germline V gene sequence: CDR1 SGHTA, CDR2 FQGNSA. This CDR3 contains 15 residues. V lost 6 bases to trimming and J lost 5 bases; unmatched junction nucleotides: 10. The CDR3: CASSQRQGIDQPQHF. The CDR3 nucleotides read TGTGCCAGCAGTCAGAGACAGGGAATCGATCAGCCCCAGCATTTT.

This clone has just one count. The V call is TRBV18, the J call TRBJ1-5, with D perhaps TRBD1 (6 bases). Germline V gene sequence: CDR1 KGHSH, CDR2 LQKENI. CDR3 length equals 15 residues. V gave up 2 bases and J gave up 4 bases, with 12 bases separating them. This chain's CDR3 is CASSPSAGANQPQHF. CDR3 in DNA: TGTGCCAGCTCACCATCGGCAGGGGCGAATCAGCCCCAGCATTTT.

This clone is a singleton in its sample. The chain joins TRBV6-1 to TRBJ2-5, with 8 bases fitting TRBD1. J was trimmed by 4 bases and V by 9 bases; bases with no gene match: 13. Germline lookup yields CDR1 MNHNS and CDR2 SASEGT. The CDR3 totals 15 residues. CDR3 DNA sequence: TGTGCCAGTAGCCCTAACGGACAGGGCGCAGAGACCCAGTACTTC. Translated: CASSPNGQGAETQYF.

V gene TRBV11-2 combines with J gene TRBJ1-1; 10 positions agree with TRBD1. Germline assignment: CDR1 SGHAT and CDR2 FQNNGV. The ends lost 3 bases at V and 4 bases at J; junction bases unmatched: 5. CDR3 length equals 15 residues. CDR3 nucleotides: TGTGCCAGCAGCTTCGGGACAGGGGTTGGCACTGAAGCTTTCTTT. This codes for CASSFGTGVGTEAFF.

The chain joins TRBV5-6 to TRBJ2-7; D is possibly TRBD2 (6 bases). Germline lookup yields CDR1 SGHDT and CDR2 YYEEEE. CDR3 length: 15 residues. V lost 2 bases and J lost 2, with 14 bases in between. CDR3 nucleotides: TGTGCCAGCAGCTTCGGGGGTTTCGAAACCTACGAGCAGTACTTC. Protein: CASSFGGFETYEQYF.

The chain links TRBV6-4 to TRBJ1-6; D ambiguous. The CDR3 has 13 amino acids. Germline CDR1 reads MRHNA; CDR2 reads SNTAGT. V gave up 1 base and J gave up 9 bases, with 7 bases separating them. The CDR3 coding sequence is TGTGCCAGCAGTGACTTCGGCGGTTCACCCCTCCACTTT. This gives the protein CASSDFGGSPLHF.